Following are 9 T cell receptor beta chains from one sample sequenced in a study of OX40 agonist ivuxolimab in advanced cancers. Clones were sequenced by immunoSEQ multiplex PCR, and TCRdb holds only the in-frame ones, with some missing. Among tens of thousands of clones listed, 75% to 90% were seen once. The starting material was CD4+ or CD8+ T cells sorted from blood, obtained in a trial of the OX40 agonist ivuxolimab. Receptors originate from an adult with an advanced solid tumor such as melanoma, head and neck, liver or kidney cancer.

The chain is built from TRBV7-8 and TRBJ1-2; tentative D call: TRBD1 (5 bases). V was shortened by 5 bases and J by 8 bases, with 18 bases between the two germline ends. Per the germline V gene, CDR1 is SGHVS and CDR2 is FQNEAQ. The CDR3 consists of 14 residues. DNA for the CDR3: TGTGCCAGCAGCCGAGGGGAAGGGATCGGAGGCTACACCTTC. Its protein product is CASSRGEGIGGYTF. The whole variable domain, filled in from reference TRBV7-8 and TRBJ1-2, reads GAGVSQSPRYKVAKRGQDVALRCDPISGHVSLFWYQQALGQGPEFLTYFQNEAQLDKSGLPSDRFFAERPEGSVSTLKIQRTQQEDSAVYLCASSRGEGIGGYTFGSGTRLTVV.

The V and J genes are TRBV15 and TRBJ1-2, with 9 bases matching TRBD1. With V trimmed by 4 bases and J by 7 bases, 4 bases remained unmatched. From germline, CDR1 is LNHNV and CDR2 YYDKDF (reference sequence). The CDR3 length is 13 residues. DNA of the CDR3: TGTGCCACCAGCACCCCGACAGGGGGTGGCTACACCTTC. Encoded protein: CATSTPTGGGYTF. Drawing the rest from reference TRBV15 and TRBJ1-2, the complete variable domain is DAMVIQNPRYQVTQFGKPVTLSCSQTLNHNVMYWYQQKSSQAPKLLFHYYDKDFNNEADTPDNFQSRRPNTSFCFLDIRSPGLGDTAMYLCATSTPTGGGYTFGSGTRLTVV.

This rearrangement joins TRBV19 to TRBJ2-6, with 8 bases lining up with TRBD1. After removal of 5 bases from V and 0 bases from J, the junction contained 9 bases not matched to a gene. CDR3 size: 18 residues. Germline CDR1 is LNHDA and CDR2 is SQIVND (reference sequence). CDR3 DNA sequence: TGTGCCAGTAGTCCCAGGGGGCTGGTTAGCTCTGGGGCCAACGTCCTGACTTTC. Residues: CASSPRGLVSSGANVLTF.

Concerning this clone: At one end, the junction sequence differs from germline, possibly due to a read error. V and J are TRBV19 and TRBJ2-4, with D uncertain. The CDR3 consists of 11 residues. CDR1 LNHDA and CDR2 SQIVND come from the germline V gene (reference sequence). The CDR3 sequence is CVSGRWNIQYF. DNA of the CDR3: TGTGTCAGTGGACGGTGGAACATTCAGTACTTC.

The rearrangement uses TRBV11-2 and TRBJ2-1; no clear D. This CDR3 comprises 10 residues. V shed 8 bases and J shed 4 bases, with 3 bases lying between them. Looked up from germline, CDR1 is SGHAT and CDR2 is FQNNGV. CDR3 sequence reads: CASEYNEQFF. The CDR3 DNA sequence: TGTGCCAGCGAATACAATGAGCAGTTCTTC.

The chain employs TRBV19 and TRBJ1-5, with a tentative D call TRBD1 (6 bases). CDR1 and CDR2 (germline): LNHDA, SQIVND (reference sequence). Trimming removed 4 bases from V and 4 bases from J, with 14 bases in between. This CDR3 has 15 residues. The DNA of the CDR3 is TGTGCCAGTAGTAAGATGCGGGGGCCGAATCAGCCCCAGCATTTT. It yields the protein CASSKMRGPNQPQHF.

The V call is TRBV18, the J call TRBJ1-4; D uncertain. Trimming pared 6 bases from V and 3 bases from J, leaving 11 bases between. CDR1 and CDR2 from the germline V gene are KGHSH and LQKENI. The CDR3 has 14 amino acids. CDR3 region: CASSPRGANEKLFF. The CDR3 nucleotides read TGTGCCAGCTCCCCCAGAGGAGCTAATGAAAAACTGTTTTTT.

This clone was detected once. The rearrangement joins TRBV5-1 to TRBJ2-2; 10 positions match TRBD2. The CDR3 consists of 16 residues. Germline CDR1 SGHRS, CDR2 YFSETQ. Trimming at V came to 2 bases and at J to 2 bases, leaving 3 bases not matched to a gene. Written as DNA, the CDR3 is TGCGCCAGCAGCTTCCTAGCGGGGGCTAACACCGGGGAGCTGTTTTTT. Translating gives CASSFLAGANTGELFF. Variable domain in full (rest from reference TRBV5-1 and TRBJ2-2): KAGVTQTPRYLIKTRGQQVTLSCSPISGHRSVSWYQQTPGQGLQFLFEYFSETQRNKGNFPGRFSGRQFSNSRSEMNVSTLELGDSALYLCASSFLAGANTGELFFGEGSRLTVL.

The CDR3 nucleotides read TGTGCCAGTAGTAACTTTATTGGGGGCAGGGGACCTATCAATGAGCAGTTCTTC. This gives the protein CASSNFIGGRGPINEQFF. This rearrangement joins TRBV19 to TRBJ2-1, with D possibly matching TRBD1 (6 bases). Trimming removed 4 bases at V and 6 bases at J, with 25 bases between. Germline lookup yields CDR1 LNHDA and CDR2 SQIVND (reference sequence). The CDR3 totals 18 residues.